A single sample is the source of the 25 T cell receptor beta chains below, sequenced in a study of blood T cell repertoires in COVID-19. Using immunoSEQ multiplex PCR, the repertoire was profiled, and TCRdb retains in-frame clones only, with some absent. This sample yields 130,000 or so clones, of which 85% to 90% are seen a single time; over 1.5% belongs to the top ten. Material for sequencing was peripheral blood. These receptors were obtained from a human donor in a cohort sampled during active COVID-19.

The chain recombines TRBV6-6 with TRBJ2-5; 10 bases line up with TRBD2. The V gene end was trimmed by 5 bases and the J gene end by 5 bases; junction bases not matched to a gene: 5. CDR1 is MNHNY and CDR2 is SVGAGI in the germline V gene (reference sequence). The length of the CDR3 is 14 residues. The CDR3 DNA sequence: TGTGCCAGCAGTCCAGCGGGGGGGCGGGAGACCCAGTACTTC. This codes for CASSPAGGRETQYF.

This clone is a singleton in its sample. The CDR3 coding sequence is TGTGCCTGTGGTCGGGAGACCCAGTACTTC. Encoded protein: CACGRETQYF. The rearrangement links TRBV30 to TRBJ2-5; D call uncertain. The germline CDR1 and CDR2 sequences are GTSNPN and SVGIG (reference sequence). The CDR3 is made up of 10 amino acids. V gave up 6 bases and J gave up 5 bases, with 7 bases separating them.

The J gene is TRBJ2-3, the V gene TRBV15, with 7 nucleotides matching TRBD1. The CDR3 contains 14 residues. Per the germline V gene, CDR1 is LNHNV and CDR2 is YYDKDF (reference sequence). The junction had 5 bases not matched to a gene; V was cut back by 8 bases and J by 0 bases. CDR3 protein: CATRRTGSTDTQYF. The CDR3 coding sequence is TGTGCCACCCGCCGGACAGGCAGCACAGATACGCAGTATTTT.

Here the CDR3 reads CASSFLNTGELFF. CDR3 DNA sequence: TGTGCCAGCAGTTTCTTGAACACCGGGGAGCTGTTTTTT. This chain uses TRBV27 with TRBJ2-2; no reliable D call. The CDR3 extends over 13 amino acids. Trimming took 3 bases from V and 1 from J, leaving 3 bases between them. Germline assignment: CDR1 MNHEY and CDR2 SMNVEV (reference sequence).

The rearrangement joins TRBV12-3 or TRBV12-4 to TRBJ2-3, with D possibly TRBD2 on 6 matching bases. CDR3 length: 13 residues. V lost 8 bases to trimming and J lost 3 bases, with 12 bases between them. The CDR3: CASDLRGTDTQYF. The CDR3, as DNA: TGTGCCAGCGACCTTCGGGGGACAGATACGCAGTATTTT.

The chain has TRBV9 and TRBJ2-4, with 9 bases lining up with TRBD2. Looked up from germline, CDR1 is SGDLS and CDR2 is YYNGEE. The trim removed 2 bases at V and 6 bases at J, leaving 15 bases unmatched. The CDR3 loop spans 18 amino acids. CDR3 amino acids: CASSVTAAGGPVGNIQYF. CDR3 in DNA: TGTGCCAGCAGCGTGACGGCAGCGGGGGGCCCAGTTGGAAACATTCAGTACTTC.

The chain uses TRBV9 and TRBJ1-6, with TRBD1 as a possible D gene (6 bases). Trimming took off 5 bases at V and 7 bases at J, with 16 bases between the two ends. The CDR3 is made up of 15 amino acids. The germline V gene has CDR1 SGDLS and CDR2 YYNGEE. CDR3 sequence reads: CASRQGIEWNSPLHF. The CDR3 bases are TGTGCCAGCAGACAGGGTATTGAGTGGAATTCACCCCTCCACTTT.

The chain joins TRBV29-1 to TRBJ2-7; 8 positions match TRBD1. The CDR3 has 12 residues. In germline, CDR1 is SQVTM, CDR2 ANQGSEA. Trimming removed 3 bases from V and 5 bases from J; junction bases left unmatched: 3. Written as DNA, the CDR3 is TGCAGCGTTGATGCGACAGGGGACGAGCAGTACTTC. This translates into CSVDATGDEQYF.

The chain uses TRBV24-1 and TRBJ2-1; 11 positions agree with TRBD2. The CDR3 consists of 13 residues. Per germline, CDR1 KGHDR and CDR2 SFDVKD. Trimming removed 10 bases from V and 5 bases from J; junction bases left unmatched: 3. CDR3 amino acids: CATSGGVNNEQFF. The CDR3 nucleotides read TGTGCCACTAGCGGGGGGGTCAACAATGAGCAGTTCTTC.

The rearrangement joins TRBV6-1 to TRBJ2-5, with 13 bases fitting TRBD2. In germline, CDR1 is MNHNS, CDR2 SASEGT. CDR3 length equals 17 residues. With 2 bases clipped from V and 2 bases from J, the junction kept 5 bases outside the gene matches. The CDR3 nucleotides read TGTGCCAGCAGTGAATTTAGACTAGCGGGGGGTCAAGAGACCCAGTACTTC. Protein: CASSEFRLAGGQETQYF.

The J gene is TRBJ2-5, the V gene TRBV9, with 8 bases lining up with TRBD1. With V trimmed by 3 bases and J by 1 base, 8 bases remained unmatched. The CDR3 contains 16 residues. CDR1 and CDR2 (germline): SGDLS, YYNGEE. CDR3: CASSGTGTPFQETQYF. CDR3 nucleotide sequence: TGTGCCAGCAGCGGGACAGGGACCCCGTTCCAAGAGACCCAGTACTTC.

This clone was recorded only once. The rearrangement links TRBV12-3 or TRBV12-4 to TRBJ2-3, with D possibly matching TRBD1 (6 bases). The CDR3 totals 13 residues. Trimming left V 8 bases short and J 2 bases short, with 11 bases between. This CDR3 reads CASFWTATDTQYF. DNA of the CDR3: TGTGCCAGCTTTTGGACAGCCACAGATACGCAGTATTTT.

The CDR3 loop is CASSFLQPGLARFTDTQYF. CDR3 coding DNA: TGTGCCAGCAGCTTCCTGCAACCGGGACTAGCAAGATTCACAGATACGCAGTATTTT. J is TRBJ2-3 and V is TRBV7-6, with 9 bases matching TRBD2. The CDR3 loop spans 19 amino acids. In germline, CDR1 is SGHVS, CDR2 FNYEAQ. V shed 3 bases and J 2 bases; nucleotides not matched to a gene: 15.

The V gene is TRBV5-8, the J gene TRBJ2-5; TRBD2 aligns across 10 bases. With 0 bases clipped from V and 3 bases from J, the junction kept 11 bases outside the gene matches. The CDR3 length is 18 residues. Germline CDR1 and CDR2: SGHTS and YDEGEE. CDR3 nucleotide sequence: TGTGCCAGCAGCTTGGACGCGCCCCTAGCGGGAGAGAAAGAGACCCAGTACTTC. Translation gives CASSLDAPLAGEKETQYF. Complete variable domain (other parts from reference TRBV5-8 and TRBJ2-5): EAGVTQSPTHLIKTRGQQATLRCSPISGHTSVYWYQQALGLGLQFLLWYDEGEERNRGNFPPRFSGRQFPNYSSELNVNALELEDSALYLCASSLDAPLAGEKETQYFGPGTRLLVL.

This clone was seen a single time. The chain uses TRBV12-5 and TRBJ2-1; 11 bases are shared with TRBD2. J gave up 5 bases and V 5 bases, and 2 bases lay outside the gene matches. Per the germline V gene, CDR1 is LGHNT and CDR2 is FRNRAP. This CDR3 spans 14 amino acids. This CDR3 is CASGLAGGNNEQFF. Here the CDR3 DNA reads TGTGCTAGTGGTCTAGCGGGAGGAAACAATGAGCAGTTCTTC.

The CDR3 DNA sequence: TGTGCCAGCTCACCAGGTTCGCAGACCGGGGAGCTGTTTTTT. Protein product: CASSPGSQTGELFF. This rearrangement joins TRBV18 to TRBJ2-2; D call uncertain. Germline assignment: CDR1 KGHSH and CDR2 LQKENI. The V and J ends lost 2 bases and 5 bases respectively, with 9 bases between them. The CDR3 has 14 amino acids.

The DNA for the CDR3 is TGTGCCAGCAGCTCCAATCTAGCGGGGCCCTACAATGAGCAGTTCTTC. It translates to CASSSNLAGPYNEQFF. This chain uses TRBV7-6 with TRBJ2-1, with TRBD2 identical over 9 bases. Looked up from germline, CDR1 is SGHVS and CDR2 is FNYEAQ. V dropped 4 bases and J dropped 2; count of bases not matched to a gene: 6. The CDR3 sequence is 16 residues long.

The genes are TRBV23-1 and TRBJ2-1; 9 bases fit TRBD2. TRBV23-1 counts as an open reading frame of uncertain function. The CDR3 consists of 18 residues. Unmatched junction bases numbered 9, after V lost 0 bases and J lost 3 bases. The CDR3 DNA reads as TGCGCCAGCAGTCAATCGAGTGTGAGACTAGCGGACTACAATGAGCAGTTCTTC. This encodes CASSQSSVRLADYNEQFF.

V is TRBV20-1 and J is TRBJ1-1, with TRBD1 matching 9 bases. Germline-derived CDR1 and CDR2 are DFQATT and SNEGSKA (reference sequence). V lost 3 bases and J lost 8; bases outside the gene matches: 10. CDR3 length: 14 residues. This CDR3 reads CSASRRTDRGEAFF. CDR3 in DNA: TGCAGTGCTAGTAGGCGAACGGACAGGGGAGAAGCTTTCTTT.

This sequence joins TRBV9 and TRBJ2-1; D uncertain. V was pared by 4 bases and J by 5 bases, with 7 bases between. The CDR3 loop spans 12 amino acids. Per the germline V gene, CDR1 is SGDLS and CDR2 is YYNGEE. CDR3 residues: CASSPLDNEQFF. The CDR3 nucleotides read TGTGCCAGCAGCCCCCTAGACAATGAGCAGTTCTTC.

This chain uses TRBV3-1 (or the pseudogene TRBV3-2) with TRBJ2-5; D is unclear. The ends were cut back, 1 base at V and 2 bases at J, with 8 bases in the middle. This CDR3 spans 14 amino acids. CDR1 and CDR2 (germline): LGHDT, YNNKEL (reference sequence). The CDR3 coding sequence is TGTGCCAGCAGCCAAGCTCCAGCGCAAGAGACCCAGTACTTC. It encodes CASSQAPAQETQYF.

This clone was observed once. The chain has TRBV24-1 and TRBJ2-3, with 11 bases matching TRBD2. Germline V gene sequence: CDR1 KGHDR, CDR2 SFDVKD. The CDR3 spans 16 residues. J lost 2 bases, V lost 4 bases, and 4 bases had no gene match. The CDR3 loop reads CATSDPTSGNTDTQYF. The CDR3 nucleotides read TGTGCCACCAGTGACCCGACTAGCGGGAACACAGATACGCAGTATTTT.

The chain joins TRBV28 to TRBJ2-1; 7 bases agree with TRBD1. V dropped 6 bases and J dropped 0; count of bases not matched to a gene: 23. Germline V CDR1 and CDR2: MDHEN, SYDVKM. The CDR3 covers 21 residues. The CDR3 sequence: CASRSDRVGKSTSYSYNEQFF. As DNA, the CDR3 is TGTGCCAGCAGATCTGACAGGGTCGGAAAGTCAACTTCCTACTCCTACAATGAGCAGTTCTTC.

The CDR3 loop is CASSSGTGGTYEQYF. As DNA, the CDR3 is TGTGCCAGCAGCTCCGGGACAGGGGGCACCTACGAGCAGTACTTC. The chain is built from TRBV7-9 and TRBJ2-7; 12 bases map to TRBD1. The CDR3 contains 15 residues. The trim removed 4 bases at V and 2 bases at J, leaving 3 bases unmatched. Germline CDR1 SEHNR, CDR2 FQNEAQ (reference sequence).

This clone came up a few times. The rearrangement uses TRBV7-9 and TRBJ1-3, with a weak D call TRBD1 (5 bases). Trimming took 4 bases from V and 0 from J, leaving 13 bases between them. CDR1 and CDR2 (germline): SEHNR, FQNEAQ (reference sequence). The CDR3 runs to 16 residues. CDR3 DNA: TGTGCCAGCAGCTGGGGGACTCGGAGCTCTGGAAACACCATATATTTT. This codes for CASSWGTRSSGNTIYF.